This section outlines one T cell receptor (beta chain) sequence together with its context. The PCR made use of 60 Vbeta and 13 Jbeta primers. The assay was immunoSEQ multiplex PCR, and TCRdb's table has in-frame clones only and misses some. This sample's clone table lists roughly 30,000 clones. The data stem from a study of cytomegalovirus exposure and HLA in healthy donors. CDR1 is KGHSH and CDR2 is LQKENI in the germline V gene. The CDR3 covers 14 residues. The V and J ends lost 0 bases and 8 bases respectively, with 8 bases between them. This sequence joins TRBV18 and TRBJ1-6; D unclear. The sample consisted of PBMCs. The source of this sequence is a female donor in good health and CMV-seronegative. The CDR3 coding sequence is TGTGCCAGCTCACCACCGGGTCGGGATTCACCCCTCCACTTT. As protein: CASSPPGRDSPLHF.